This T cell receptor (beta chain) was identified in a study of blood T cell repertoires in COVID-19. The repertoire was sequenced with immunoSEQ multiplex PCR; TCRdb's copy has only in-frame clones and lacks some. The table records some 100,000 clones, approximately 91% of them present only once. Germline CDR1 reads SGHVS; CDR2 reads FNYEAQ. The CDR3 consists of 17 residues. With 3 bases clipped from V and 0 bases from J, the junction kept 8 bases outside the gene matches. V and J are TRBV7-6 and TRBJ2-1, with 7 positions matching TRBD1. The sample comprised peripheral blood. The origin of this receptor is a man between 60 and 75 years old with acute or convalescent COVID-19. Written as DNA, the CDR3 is TGTGCCAGCAGCTTGCTCCCGGGACAGAGCTCCTACAATGAGCAGTTCTTC. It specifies CASSLLPGQSSYNEQFF.